This is a list of T cell receptor beta chains from one sample in a study of blood T cell repertoires in COVID-19. TCRdb keeps only in-frame clones here, not all; method: immunoSEQ multiplex PCR. The sample shows 150,000 to 200,000 clones, under 80% of them seen only once. Sequenced sample: peripheral blood. Every receptor here comes from a man in his 70s with acute or convalescent COVID-19. Both conserved end residues are part of each CDR3. A D gene is named only where the DNA matches it firmly. Where a row states a size, it is once, few, many or the class of an expanded clone; other rows omit it.

clone size	V gene	J gene	D gene	CDR3 protein	CDR3 DNA
-	TRBV18	TRBJ1-1	-	CASSPGEGTEAFF	TGTGCCAGCTCACCAGGGGAGGGGACTGAAGCTTTCTTT
-	TRBV2	TRBJ2-6	TRBD2	CASTGTSYNSGANVLTF	TGTGCCAGCACGGGGACTAGCTACAACTCTGGGGCCAACGTCCTGACTTTC
-	TRBV3-1/TRBV3-2	TRBJ1-5	-	CASSPDLGSQPQHF	TGTGCCAGCAGCCCGGACCTCGGGAGTCAGCCCCAGCATTTT
-	TRBV6-2/TRBV6-3	TRBJ1-5	-	CASSYPTWSVAVDQPQHF	TGTGCCAGCAGTTACCCCACCTGGTCCGTCGCGGTTGATCAGCCCCAGCATTTT
-	TRBV6-5	TRBJ1-3	-	CASSLTDPSGNTIYF	TGTGCCAGCAGTTTAACAGACCCATCTGGAAACACCATATATTTT
-	TRBV6-5	TRBJ1-6	-	CASGRTANNSPLHF	TGTGCCAGCGGACGGACAGCCAATAATTCACCCCTCCACTTT
-	TRBV29-1	TRBJ2-7	TRBD2	CSVEWSSGRTYEQYF	TGCAGCGTTGAATGGTCTAGCGGGAGAACCTACGAGCAGTACTTC
once	TRBV19	TRBJ2-1	-	CASFRSEVEQFF	TGTGCCAGTTTCCGGAGCGAGGTTGAGCAGTTCTTC
-	TRBV10-2	TRBJ2-5	-	CASSGGRETQYF	TGCGCCAGCAGCGGGGGGCGGGAGACCCAGTACTTC
-	TRBV5-4	TRBJ2-5	-	CASSLVFQETQYF	TGTGCCAGCAGCCTGGTCTTTCAAGAGACCCAGTACTTC
once	TRBV19	TRBJ1-2	-	CASSFSPRDGGVRGYTF	TGTGCCAGCTCATTTTCCCCCCGGGACGGGGGGGTGCGCGGCTACACCTTC
-	TRBV16	TRBJ2-7	-	CASSQQGNYEQYF	TGTGCCAGCAGCCAACAGGGAAATTACGAGCAGTACTTC
few	TRBV5-1	TRBJ2-2	TRBD2	CASSSTSGVSGGELFF	TGCGCCAGCAGCTCGACTAGCGGGGTCTCCGGGGGGGAGCTGTTTTTT
-	TRBV11-2	TRBJ1-4	-	CASSVGTLANEKLFF	TGTGCCAGCAGCGTTGGGACACTTGCTAATGAAAAACTGTTTTTT
-	TRBV24-1	TRBJ2-4	TRBD2	CATSDLTSVGRFKNIQYF	TGTGCCACCAGTGATTTGACTAGCGTTGGACGCTTCAAAAACATTCAGTACTTC
once	TRBV10-3	TRBJ1-1	-	CAISEQVTNTEAFF	TGTGCCATCAGTGAACAGGTGACGAACACTGAAGCTTTCTTT
-	TRBV11-2	TRBJ2-1	TRBD1	CASSLFRGNEQFF	TGTGCCAGCAGCTTATTCAGGGGGAACGAGCAGTTCTTC
many	TRBV19	TRBJ2-3	TRBD2	CASSTLGTSGRSDTQYF	TGTGCCAGTAGTACCTTAGGGACTAGCGGGAGATCAGATACGCAGTATTTT
-	TRBV5-4	TRBJ2-2	-	CASSLDWTENTGELFF	TGTGCCAGCAGCTTGGACTGGACAGAGAACACCGGGGAGCTGTTTTTT
-	TRBV7-9	TRBJ1-2	-	CASTFNRRGGGYTF	TGTGCCAGCACCTTCAACAGAAGAGGAGGGGGCTACACCTTC
-	TRBV5-1	TRBJ1-2	TRBD1	CASSLDQRDRGAYGYTF	TGCGCCAGCAGCTTGGACCAAAGAGACAGGGGAGCCTATGGCTACACCTTC
once	TRBV3-1/TRBV3-2	TRBJ1-2	-	CASSQAAQINYGYTF	TGTGCCAGCAGCCAAGCTGCTCAGATAAACTATGGCTACACCTTC
-	TRBV19	TRBJ1-5	-	CASSIDSFNQPQHF	TGTGCCAGTAGTATAGACAGTTTCAATCAGCCCCAGCATTTT
-	TRBV5-4	TRBJ1-6	-	CASSSRRGGSYNSPLHF	TGTGCCAGCAGCTCGCGTAGGGGGGGCTCCTATAATTCACCCCTCCACTTT
-	TRBV6-5	TRBJ1-4	-	CASRSSGSGEKLFF	TGTGCCAGCAGGAGTTCAGGGTCTGGCGAAAAACTGTTTTTT
-	TRBV7-2	TRBJ2-7	TRBD2	CASSKTSGEVDEQYF	TGTGCCAGCAGCAAAACTAGCGGGGAGGTGGATGAGCAGTACTTC
-	TRBV7-2	TRBJ2-1	-	CASSLDRRGEQFF	TGTGCCAGCAGCTTAGATCGGAGGGGTGAGCAGTTCTTC
-	TRBV5-1	TRBJ1-1	TRBD1	CASRLTGVDTEAFF	TGCGCCAGCAGACTTACAGGGGTAGACACTGAAGCTTTCTTT
-	TRBV5-1	TRBJ2-5	TRBD1	CASSLVGQGAYGETQYF	TGCGCCAGCAGCTTGGTAGGACAGGGGGCGTACGGAGAGACCCAGTACTTC
-	TRBV28	TRBJ2-5	-	CASSQYRELETQYF	TGTGCCAGCAGCCAATACCGGGAGTTAGAGACCCAGTACTTC
-	TRBV7-3	TRBJ2-2	-	CASSLGGNTGELFF	TGTGCCAGCAGCTTGGGGGGTAACACCGGGGAGCTGTTTTTT
once	TRBV5-4	TRBJ1-6	TRBD1	CASSNGQVENSPLHF	TGTGCCAGCAGCAACGGACAGGTAGAGAATTCACCCCTCCACTTT
-	TRBV7-2	TRBJ2-1	TRBD2	CASSLGLAGGNEQFF	TGTGCCAGCAGCTTAGGCCTAGCGGGAGGCAATGAGCAGTTCTTC
-	TRBV5-1	TRBJ2-3	TRBD2	CASSLDRTSIGTQYF	TGCGCCAGCAGCTTGGATCGGACTAGCATAGGTACGCAGTATTTT
-	TRBV5-1	TRBJ2-1	TRBD2	CASSFLGLAGGDEQFF	TGCGCCAGCAGCTTTCTGGGACTAGCGGGAGGGGATGAGCAGTTCTTC
-	TRBV12-5	TRBJ2-2	-	CASGLATGELFF	TGTGCTAGTGGTTTGGCGACCGGGGAGCTGTTTTTT
few	TRBV29-1	TRBJ2-5	TRBD1	CSAGQGAGETQYF	TGCAGCGCCGGACAGGGGGCGGGAGAGACCCAGTACTTC
-	TRBV6-5	TRBJ1-4	-	CASSLLSATNEKLFF	TGTGCCAGCAGCCTCCTGTCCGCAACTAATGAAAAACTGTTTTTT
-	TRBV28	TRBJ1-4	TRBD1	CASTTGQGNEKLFF	TGTGCCAGCACCACGGGACAGGGTAATGAAAAACTGTTTTTT
once	TRBV28	TRBJ2-2	-	CASSLHRPGTGELFF	TGTGCCAGCAGCTTACACCGGCCGGGCACCGGGGAGCTGTTTTTT
-	TRBV9	TRBJ1-3	-	CASSVATGEAGNTIYF	TGTGCCAGCAGCGTAGCTACGGGGGAGGCTGGAAACACCATATATTTT
once	TRBV9	TRBJ2-1	-	CASSELWQGSYNEQFF	TGTGCCAGCAGCGAATTATGGCAGGGCAGCTACAATGAGCAGTTCTTC
-	TRBV10-3	TRBJ2-7	TRBD1	CASQQGGGYEQYF	TGTGCCTCCCAACAGGGGGGAGGCTACGAGCAGTACTTC
-	TRBV19	TRBJ2-2	-	CASRSGQLNTGELFF	TGTGCCAGTAGATCGGGACAACTGAACACCGGGGAGCTGTTTTTT
-	TRBV28	TRBJ2-2	TRBD2	CASGKGGTGELFF	TGTGCCAGCGGAAAGGGAGGGACCGGGGAGCTGTTTTTT
once	TRBV28	TRBJ1-2	-	CASRETAFYGYTF	TGTGCCAGCAGAGAAACAGCATTCTATGGCTACACCTTC
-	TRBV6-5	TRBJ1-1	TRBD1	CASRTTGSTEAFF	TGTGCCAGCAGAACGACAGGGAGCACTGAAGCTTTCTTT
-	TRBV5-1	TRBJ2-1	TRBD2	CASSLGRGLAGGHEQFF	TGCGCCAGCAGCTTGGGACGGGGACTAGCGGGAGGTCATGAGCAGTTCTTC
-	TRBV5-1	TRBJ2-1	TRBD2	CASSLGLAGVKGNEQFF	TGCGCCAGCAGCCTGGGACTAGCGGGAGTAAAGGGCAATGAGCAGTTCTTC
-	TRBV6-5	TRBJ2-4	-	CASSYARATDIQYF	TGTGCCAGCAGTTACGCGAGGGCAACGGACATTCAGTACTTC